This TCR beta chain derives from a study of cytomegalovirus exposure and HLA in healthy donors (TCRdb year 2017). A note on the overall study: An earlier analysis of roughly 570 of the donors reported 250 to 350 Gb of sequence data and around 120 million unique TCR beta sequences obtained from roughly 180 million T cells. Roughly 300 gigabases of sequencing data and roughly 80 million unique TCR sequences made up an early release that covered 500 to 700 HLA-typed donors. The genetic ancestry cluster associated with self-reported Caucasian donors included 80% to 90% of the roughly 360 genotyped donors. The study aimed to test whether signatures of past pathogen exposure could be identified by cataloging public T cell receptors. The T cell repertoires of under 750 subjects were profiled by immunosequencing and related to cytomegalovirus serostatus. Along with the approximately 700-subject first cohort, a separate validation cohort of over a hundred different subjects was used. To predict cytomegalovirus infection status, the study combined high-throughput TCR immunosequencing, statistical association of individual TCRs with disease status, and machine learning. A later analysis re-analyzed previously published TCR beta repertoires from 650 to 800 donors and added high-resolution HLA genotyping to study TCR occurrence patterns. The later analysis used no new phenotypic data to find candidate immune exposures, relying instead on TCR beta sequences and their occurrence across donors. An earlier analysis of some 600 of the donors applied high-throughput TCR beta sequencing to assess whether each TCR beta V gene segment acted as functional or pseudogenic. Donor age, sex, ethnicity and CMV serostatus were compiled alongside the repertoire data. In a later genetic analysis, genome-wide SNP genotypes for about three fifths of the 666 donors were used, and that subset was treated as a discovery cohort. Every repertoire in the discovery cohort had been generated on one and the same sequencing platform. HLA typing included class I and class II loci at four-digit resolution. The number of typed donors differed by locus: about 620-630 for A, B, C, DRB1 and DQB1; approximately 520 for DQA1; approximately 600 for DPA1; and roughly 470 for DPB1. Five DR-DQ haplotypes were handled as single units for association and clustering, since linkage in the cohort was strong. Among several hundred genotyped donors of the cohort, an average of approximately 220,000 unique TCR beta nucleotide sequences was sequenced per donor, of which 15% to 20% were non-productive.

Remarks on this clone: What antigen it recognizes has not been identified.

The cohort was made up of 500 to 850 healthy bone marrow donors. Cohort members were all nominally healthy when sampled, although unrecorded immune exposures were likely present. The donor was CMV seronegative and belonged to the group of over 300 seronegative cohort members. Each donor provided a peripheral blood sample, and peripheral blood mononuclear cells were used for TCR beta sequencing. The Qiagen DNeasy Blood Extraction Kit was used to extract genomic DNA from the blood cell samples. The study at large found these results: In vitro tests confirmed that a few of the cytomegalovirus-associated TCR beta chains recognize cytomegalovirus antigens. Because the 87-base-pair reads could not distinguish some IMGT-functional V segments, including TRBV6-2 and TRBV6-3, those segments were excluded. In a later analysis, several top co-occurrence clusters were reported to appear linked to parvovirus B19, influenza, CMV and Epstein-Barr virus. A cluster of highly shared sequence variants was judged likely to be a technical artifact of the sequencing pipeline. Strong co-occurrence of HLA alleles, especially DR and DQ, made assigning TCR associations to individual alleles difficult. Because counts were too low, roughly 18 rarely observed V segments, including chromosome 9 orphons, were left out of the earlier analysis of 587 of the donors. In this cohort, only TCR beta chains were sequenced, and detectable features were limited by the absence of alpha or paired-chain data. In a later analysis, TCR association rates were found to vary across HLA loci, with the most associated TCRs seen for DRB1 alleles and the fewest for HLA-C alleles. Compared with the 666-donor mean, donors in an Asian-associated ancestry cluster had fewer N-insertions in productive TCRs, according to a later genetic analysis. A later genetic analysis associated a missense DCLRE1C variant with V-gene and J-gene trimming of TCR beta chains, and an independent cohort replicated the association. It was suggested by the authors that the approach could potentially be generalized to other disease states and immunological phenotypes. Most TCR sequences were observed very rarely across donors, whereas some public TCRs were present in many individuals. For the cohort, immune exposure information was limited to CMV serostatus. The study gave a list of over 150 TCR beta chains associated with cytomegalovirus. In a later analysis, most CMV-associated TCR beta chains were found to appear HLA-restricted, with HLA associations seemingly driven largely by CMV exposure. An earlier analysis of approximately 600 of the donors showed that most TCR beta V segments appeared in productive rearrangements either about 90% or about 30% of the time, which broadly matched IMGT annotations. A further reported finding was that TCR beta sequences accurately predicted the HLA-A and HLA-B alleles for most subjects in the first cohort. Compared with equally common non-associated chains, HLA-associated TCR beta chains in a later analysis were more clonally expanded and had lower generation probabilities. Correlated functional status among segregating V segments might reflect linkage disequilibrium, but an unknown experimental factor could not be ruled out. Roughly uniform sequencing depth across donors was assumed in presence/absence analyses, although this assumption may not hold. A later analysis associated about 18,000 TCR beta sequences with specific HLA alleles at a false discovery rate of 0.05. Because HLA typing was unavailable for some donors at each locus, only the typed subset was used in association tests. The classifier was reported to diagnose cytomegalovirus status with high specificity and sensitivity in both the original and validation cohorts.

Libraries were made using the immunoSEQ multiplex PCR assay. The multiplex PCR relied on a mix of 60 forward primers for TCR Vbeta segments and 13 reverse primers for TCR Jbeta segments. Amplification of the CDR3 region of rearranged TCR beta genes was performed with a multiplex PCR assay on genomic DNA. Amplified TCR beta libraries were sequenced as 87-base-pair reads on the Illumina HiSeq System. As for the authors' bioinformatics: A later analysis counted about 82 million unique TCR beta chains across the 650 to 800 repertoires, and 9.5 million to 11 million of these chains were shared by at least two donors. Raw reads were error-corrected and collapsed into unique sequences by a nearest-neighbor algorithm in which closely related sequences were merged to remove PCR and sequencing errors. Alignment of CDR3 sequences to IMGT reference sequences was used to assign V, D and J gene segments. For a sequence to be retained, a match of at least six nucleotides was required to both a V gene segment and a J gene segment. Rearrangements were called productive when the CDR3 lacked stop codons and stayed in frame with V and J; all others were non-productive. CDR3 was defined by IMGT convention, running from the second conserved V-encoded cysteine to the conserved J-encoded phenylalanine. The earlier analysis of approximately 590 of the donors excluded any sequence lacking an unambiguous match to a single V gene segment. In an earlier analysis of approximately 590 of the donors, V segments were called functional above 56.7% productive rearrangements and were called segregating when the between-donor standard deviation exceeded 5%. A statistical classification framework was developed to diagnose cytomegalovirus status using the catalog of TCR beta chain sequences. A later analysis assigned V and J genes by comparing TCR nucleotide sequences with IMGT/GENE-DB human TR gene sequences. Using the TCRdist pipeline, a later analysis assigned CDR3 sequences along with most-parsimonious VDJ recombination scenarios. In a later analysis, every TCR beta chain was defined by the combination of its CDR3 amino acid sequence and its V-gene family, and reads without a unique V-gene family were dropped. In a later analysis, around 600 highly shared, low-generation-probability nucleotide sequences were removed to address suspected cross-contamination and a sequencing artifact. In a later analysis, a clonal expansion index was calculated for each public chain from normalized within-repertoire ranks of inferred template counts. In a later analysis, generation probabilities were computed with a VDJ recombination model fitted to out-of-frame rearrangements, and the resulting probabilities were checked against IGoR. In a later analysis, hypergeometric tests were used to score TCR-TCR, TCR-HLA and TCR-CMV co-occurrence, with a repertoire-size bias correction applied to TCR pairs. A later analysis estimated false discovery rates by permuting HLA or CMV assignments 20 times. A later analysis grouped co-occurring TCRs with DBSCAN, adding TCRdist sequence similarity when clustering within HLA-allele-positive subsets. Repertoires with fewer than 30,000 or more than 120,000 public chains were left out of co-occurrence clustering, as were five repertoires with anomalous nucleotide sharing. Sourced from immuneACCESS, this table was stored by TCRdb with only in-frame sequences that have V and J called. A share of the clones is absent; for the studies checked, an unresolved V gene accounts for under half, and the remainder has no known explanation. V, J and clone size derive from that table, while D and trimming were established from the DNA sequence. This sample's listing comprises tens of thousands of clones. 1.5% of the sample comes from the top ten.

The germline V gene encodes CDR1 LGHNA and CDR2 YNFKEQ. The germline ends are 16 bases apart after V is trimmed by 1 base and J by 3 bases. Including the terminal cysteine and phenylalanine, the CDR3 comprises 17 residues. Only CDR3 DNA remains: 51 bases, in frame from the first base. The sequenced sample consisted of PBMCs. This chain joins TRBV4-2 to TRBJ1-3; perhaps TRBD1 is the D gene, with 6 bases matching. The sequence was collected from a woman aged 55-70 years in good health and CMV-seronegative. The sequenced DNA is TGTGCCAGCAGCCAAGCAATCCAGTGGGACAATGGAAACACCATATATTTT. The encoded protein is CASSQAIQWDNGNTIYF.